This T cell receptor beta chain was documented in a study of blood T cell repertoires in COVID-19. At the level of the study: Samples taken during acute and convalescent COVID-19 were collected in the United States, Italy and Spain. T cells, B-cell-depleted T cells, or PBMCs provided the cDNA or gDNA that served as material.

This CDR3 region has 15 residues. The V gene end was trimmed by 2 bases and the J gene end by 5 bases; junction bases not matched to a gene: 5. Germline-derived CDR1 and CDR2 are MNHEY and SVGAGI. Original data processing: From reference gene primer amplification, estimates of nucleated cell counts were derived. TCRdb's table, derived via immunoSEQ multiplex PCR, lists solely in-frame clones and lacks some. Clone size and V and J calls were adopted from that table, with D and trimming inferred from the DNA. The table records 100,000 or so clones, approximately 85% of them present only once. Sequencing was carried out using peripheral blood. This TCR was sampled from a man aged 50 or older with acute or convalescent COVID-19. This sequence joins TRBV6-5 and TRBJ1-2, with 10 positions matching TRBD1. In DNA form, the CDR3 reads TGTGCCAGCAGTTACGGTCGGACAGGGGGATATGGCTACACCTTC. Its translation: CASSYGRTGGYGYTF.